This TCR beta chain came from a study of T cell responses to AZD1222 COVID-19 vaccine (dated by TCRdb to the early 2020s). About the study as a whole: AZD1222 recipients whose second dose came at about 4 weeks and those whose second dose came at about 12 weeks were combined into one group, since spike-specific TCR depth and breadth did not differ between the two schedules. TCR sequencing covered 233 trial participants: around 210 given two doses of AZD1222 and approximately 26 given two doses of MenACWY control vaccine. Trial participants were enrolled by age into subgroups of 18-55, 56-69 and 70-plus years, and about 150, 27 and 61 TCR-sequenced participants, respectively, were included in these subgroups.

This clone was detected once. Which antigen it targets is not known. Base qualities are not provided; no much larger clone lies one nucleotide away. Study-level results and caveats: Conclusions about previously exposed vaccinees are limited, since just five or six AZD1222 recipients were seropositive for SARS-CoV-2 at baseline. Because no day 14 peak-response samples were available, the repertoires could be characterized only after the peak T cell response. The 56-69-year group was small, and its depth increase did not reach significance, likely because of low power. A significant rise in spike-specific TCR breadth and depth was observed after two AZD1222 doses relative to day 0 and relative to MenACWY recipients. Most participants were white British and females outnumbered males, and the authors suggested that clonal diversity may have been underestimated. Epitopes outside the regions mutated in the B.1.351 and B.1.1.7 variants were reportedly recognized by nearly half of the unique spike-specific TCRs. Vaccine-associated CD4 TCRs spanned the whole spike protein, with dominant responses in regions 160-218 and 743-854.

According to the study, the label for this sample's time point signals: baseline before first vaccination. Samples from vaccinated people were obtained from the UK trials COV001 and COV002, which included a single-blind randomized controlled phase 2/3 trial of AZD1222 (ChAdOx1 nCoV-19) in healthy adults. For TCRbeta chain sequencing, PBMC samples were collected from trial participants at day 0 and at day 28 after the second dose. The CDR3 regions of human TCRbeta chains were analyzed by immunosequencing. From the authors' description of their analysis: TCRs in the repertoires were compared against a reference library of SARS-CoV-2-specific TCRs that had been generated with the MIRA antigen-specificity platform. Breadth was defined as the fraction of unique TCRs that were SARS-CoV-2-associated. Depth was defined as the fraction of total T cells that were SARS-CoV-2-associated. Each spike-specific TCR was assigned to its reactive spike region and to a CD4 or CD8 class using the MIRA data. Log10-transformed breadth and depth values were compared by one-way ANOVA with Sidak's multiple comparisons tests. TCRdb provides this immuneACCESS table in a form limited to in-frame rearrangements. Some clones are lacking; in checked studies, under half of them reflect an unresolved V gene, and why the rest are absent is not known. That table supplies the V and J calls and clone size; D and trimming were determined from the DNA. The sample data list a few hundred thousand clones, and 93% of these were observed just once. The top ten hold roughly 0.5% of the sample.

The V end loses 0 bases and the J end loses 4 bases, and a stretch of 4 bases separates them. Sequences LGHDT (CDR1) and YNNKEL (CDR2) are obtained from the germline V gene (reference sequence). Inclusive of the bounding cysteine and phenylalanine, the CDR3 is 13 residues long. Of the read, only the CDR3 DNA is kept; its 39 bases are in frame from base 1. This sequence originates from an adult in good health. The chain links TRBV3-1 (or the pseudogene TRBV3-2) with TRBJ2-1, with no confidently assigned D gene. The material sequenced was peripheral blood, taken on day 0 of AZD1222 vaccination. This receptor carries the CDR3 CASSQDRYNEQFF. In nucleotide form, the sequence is TGTGCCAGCAGCCAAGATCGTTACAATGAGCAGTTCTTC.